The 16 T cell receptor beta chains presented below share a single source sample, sequenced in a study of blood T cells in healthy people across ages. For the second PCR, which ran for about 7 to 11 cycles, a sample-barcoded 5' primer and a J-beta primer mix were used. TCRdb fed the 5' RACE reads into MiXCR, producing one record per CDR3 protein. The profile shows some 900,000 distinct CDR3 sequences, 45% to 50% of them singletons. Input material: blood. The receptors were gathered from a man under 40 in good health.

The CDR3 DNA reads TGCAGTGCTAGAGATGGGACTAGCGGGTCCGCACCCAATGAGCAGTTCTTC. The encoded protein is CSARDGTSGSAPNEQFF. This sequence joins TRBV20-1 and TRBJ2-1; TRBD2 matches at 12 bases. This CDR3 comprises 17 residues. The trim removed 0 bases at V and 6 bases at J, leaving 9 bases unmatched. Germline CDR1 is DFQATT and CDR2 is SNEGSKA (reference sequence).

The gene calls are TRBV7-2 and TRBJ2-1; D is uncertain. The V and J ends lost 4 bases and 10 bases respectively, with 14 bases between them. CDR3 length: 13 residues. The germline V gene has CDR1 SGHTA and CDR2 FQGNSA. CDR3 sequence: CASSSGLGIEQFF. Written as DNA, the CDR3 is TGTGCCAGCAGCTCCGGGCTGGGGATAGAGCAGTTCTTC.

The V gene is TRBV7-2, the J gene TRBJ2-5; D possibly corresponds to TRBD2 (7 bases). Judging by the DNA end, TRBJ2-7 fits better; the J call may be wrong. Germline loops: CDR1 SGHTA, CDR2 FQGNSA. The length of the CDR3 is 14 residues. The CDR3 here is CASSLAGDNNEQYF. CDR3 bases: TGTGCCAGCAGCTTGGCGGGGGACAACAACGAGCAGTACTTC.

The rearrangement links TRBV5-1 to TRBJ2-1; TRBD2 might be the D (6 bases). Germline assignment: CDR1 SGHRS and CDR2 YFSETQ. Trimming pared 3 bases from V and 10 bases from J, leaving 14 bases between. This CDR3 has 13 amino acids. The CDR3 DNA reads as TGCGCCAGCAGCTCTTACGTAGGAGGGGAGCAGTTCTTC. Its protein product is CASSSYVGGEQFF.

A single count supports this clonotype. The J gene is TRBJ2-1, the V gene TRBV6-6; D may be TRBD1 (5 bases). The germline CDR1 and CDR2 sequences are MNHNY and SVGAGI (reference sequence). V was trimmed by 6 bases and J by 1 base, leaving 13 bases between them. The CDR3 has 15 amino acids. This CDR3 is CASSSGPGSYNEQFF. CDR3 nucleotide sequence: TGTGCCAGCAGCTCAGGGCCAGGGTCCTACAATGAGCAGTTCTTC.

The chain recombines TRBV12-5 with TRBJ2-7; D may match TRBD1 or TRBD2 (6 bases each). The assigned J gene may be wrong: the sequence end matches TRBJ2-5 better. CDR3 size: 14 residues. CDR1 and CDR2 (germline): LGHNT, FRNRAP. The CDR3 bases are TGTGCTAGCGGTCTCGGGGGCGATAGGGAGACCCAGTACTTC. As protein: CASGLGGDRETQYF.

A few counts support this clonotype. This rearrangement joins TRBV7-2 to TRBJ1-2; D unclear. This CDR3 has 14 residues. V gave up 1 base and J gave up 3 bases, with 9 bases separating them. CDR1 is SGHTA, CDR2 FQGNSA, per germline. The CDR3 DNA reads as TGTGCCAGCAGCTTAGTTGGGCAGCACTATGGCTACACCTTC. It specifies CASSLVGQHYGYTF.

The chain joins TRBV6-5 to TRBJ1-6; D possibly corresponds to TRBD1 (5 bases). Germline values: CDR1 MNHEY, CDR2 SVGAGI. The length of the CDR3 is 15 residues. V was cut by 2 bases and J by 9 bases, with 14 bases left in between. This chain's CDR3 is CASSYEAGSGSPLHF. The CDR3 DNA is TGTGCCAGCAGTTACGAGGCAGGGTCGGGTTCACCCCTCCACTTT.

Concerning this clonotype: A much larger clone differs by one base, so this may be a read error. The rearrangement links TRBV12-3 or TRBV12-4 to TRBJ2-2, with D uncertain. The ends were cut back, 7 bases at V and 0 bases at J, with 3 bases in the middle. This CDR3 has 12 amino acids. CDR3 in DNA: TGTGCCAGCATCCCGAACACCGGGGAGCTGTTTTTT. Its translation is CASIPNTGELFF.

As to this clonotype: Compared with germline, one end of the junction differs, possibly owing to a read error. CDR3 in amino acids: CASSPGEGYEQYF. The CDR3 DNA sequence: TGTGCTAGCAGTCCCGGAGAAGGTTACGAGCAGTACTTC. The V gene is TRBV7-7, the J gene TRBJ2-7; D not certain. The CDR3 sequence is 13 residues long. Germline CDR1 reads SSHAT; CDR2 reads FNYEAQ (reference sequence).

This clonotype appeared a single time. This chain uses TRBV24-1 with TRBJ2-3; 7 nucleotides agree with TRBD2. V trimming: 5 bases; J trimming: 2 bases; junction bases outside the gene matches: 6. Germline lookup yields CDR1 KGHDR and CDR2 SFDVKD. This CDR3 region has 15 residues. This CDR3 is CATSASGAVTDTQYF. CDR3 DNA sequence: TGTGCCACCAGTGCAAGCGGGGCCGTCACAGATACGCAGTATTTT.

This clonotype was picked up one time. An end of the junction does not agree with germline; a read error may underlie this. The chain joins TRBV6-5 to TRBJ1-5, with TRBD1 as a possible D gene (5 bases). Germline V gives CDR1 MNHEY, CDR2 SVGAGI. This CDR3 is 16 amino acids long. In DNA, the CDR3 is TGTGCCAACAGTTACTCGGGACCGCGGAGCAATCAGCCCCAGCATTTT. This codes for CANSYSGPRSNQPQHF.

The chain recombines TRBV3-1 with TRBJ1-2; D perhaps matches TRBD1 (5 bases). Germline V lookup: CDR1 LGHDT, CDR2 YNNKEL (reference sequence). V lost 2 bases and J 1 base, leaving 11 bases between the germline ends. The CDR3 runs 15 residues. DNA for the CDR3: TGTGCCAGCAGCCAACAGGGCACCTTTAACTATGGCTACACCTTC. Translation: CASSQQGTFNYGYTF. The entire variable domain, with the rest obtained from reference TRBV3-1 and TRBJ1-2, is as follows: DTAVSQTPKYLVTQMGNDKSIKCEQNLGHDTMYWYKQDSKKFLKIMFSYNNKELIINETVPNRFSPKSPDKAHLNLHINSLELGDSAVYFCASSQQGTFNYGYTFGSGTRLTVV.

V usage is TRBV9 and J usage is TRBJ2-1, with D maybe TRBD2 (5 bases). CDR1 is SGDLS and CDR2 is YYNGEE in the germline V gene. The CDR3 is 15 amino acids. V lost 4 bases and J lost 0, with 11 bases in between. CDR3 sequence (DNA): TGTGCCAGCAGCCAGGACTCTCTCTCCTACAATGAGCAGTTCTTC. This encodes CASSQDSLSYNEQFF.

The J gene is TRBJ2-3, the V gene TRBV5-1, with D tentatively TRBD2 (7 bases). In germline, CDR1 is SGHRS, CDR2 YFSETQ. Trimming left V 4 bases short and J 6 bases short, with 21 bases between. The CDR3 runs to 16 residues. The CDR3 here is CASSPEPRGAVDTQYF. The CDR3 DNA follows: TGCGCCAGCAGCCCCGAACCCCGGGGGGCCGTTGATACGCAGTATTTT.

The chain carries TRBV30 and TRBJ2-6; no definite D call. There are 14 residues in the CDR3. V lost 2 bases and J 4 bases, leaving 9 bases between the germline ends. Germline CDR1 is GTSNPN and CDR2 is SVGIG (reference sequence). The CDR3 DNA reads TGTGCCTGGAGTCAGAGGTCCGGGGCCAACGTCCTGACTTTC. Residues: CAWSQRSGANVLTF. Combining the CDR3 with reference TRBV30 and TRBJ2-6 gives the whole variable domain SQTIHQWPATLVQPVGSPLSLECTVEGTSNPNLYWYRQAAGRGLQLLFYSVGIGQISSEVPQNLSASRPQDRQFILSSKKLLLSDSGFYLCAWSQRSGANVLTFGAGSRLTVL.